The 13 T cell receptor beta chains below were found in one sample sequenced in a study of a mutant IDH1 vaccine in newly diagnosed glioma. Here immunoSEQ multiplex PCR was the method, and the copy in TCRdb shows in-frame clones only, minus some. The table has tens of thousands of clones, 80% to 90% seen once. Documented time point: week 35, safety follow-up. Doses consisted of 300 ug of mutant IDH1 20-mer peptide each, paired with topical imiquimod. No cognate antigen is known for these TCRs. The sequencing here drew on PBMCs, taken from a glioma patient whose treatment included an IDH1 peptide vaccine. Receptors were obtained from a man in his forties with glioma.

CDR3 loop: CASSRDTGYEQYF. CDR3 coding DNA: TGTGCCAGCTCACGGGACACAGGCTACGAGCAGTACTTC. This chain links TRBV18 with TRBJ2-7; the D gene is possibly TRBD1 (6 bases). The CDR3 length is 13 residues. The ends were cut back, 4 bases at V and 3 bases at J, with 10 bases in the middle. Per the germline V gene, CDR1 is KGHSH and CDR2 is LQKENI.

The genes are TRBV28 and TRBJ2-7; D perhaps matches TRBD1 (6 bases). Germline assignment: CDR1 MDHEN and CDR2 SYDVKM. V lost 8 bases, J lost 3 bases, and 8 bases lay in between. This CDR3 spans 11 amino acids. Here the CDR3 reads CASQDSYEQYF. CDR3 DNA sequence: TGTGCCAGCCAGGACAGCTACGAGCAGTACTTC.

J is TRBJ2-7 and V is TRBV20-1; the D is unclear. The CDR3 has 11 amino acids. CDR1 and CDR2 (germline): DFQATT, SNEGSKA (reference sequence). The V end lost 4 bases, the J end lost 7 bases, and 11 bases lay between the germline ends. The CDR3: CSATVGIEQYF. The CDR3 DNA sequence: TGCAGTGCTACCGTAGGGATAGAGCAGTACTTC.

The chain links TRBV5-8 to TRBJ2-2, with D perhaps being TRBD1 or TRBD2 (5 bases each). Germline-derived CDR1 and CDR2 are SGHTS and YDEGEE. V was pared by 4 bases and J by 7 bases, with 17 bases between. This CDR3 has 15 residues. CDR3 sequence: CASSRPGRRRGELFF. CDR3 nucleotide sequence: TGTGCCAGCAGCCGTCCGGGACGACGACGCGGGGAGCTGTTTTTT.

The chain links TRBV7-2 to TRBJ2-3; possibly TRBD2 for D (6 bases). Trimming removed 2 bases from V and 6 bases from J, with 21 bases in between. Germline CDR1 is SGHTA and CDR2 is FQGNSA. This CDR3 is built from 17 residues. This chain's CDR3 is CASSLNFGSGSGDTQYF. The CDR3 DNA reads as TGTGCCAGCAGCTTAAATTTCGGGTCGGGGAGCGGGGATACGCAGTATTTT.

CDR3 coding DNA: TGTGCCAGTAGTAGGTCCACAGGGGCTACCCAAGAGACCCAGTACTTC. Amino acid sequence: CASSRSTGATQETQYF. The chain carries TRBV19 and TRBJ2-5, with TRBD1 matching over 7 bases. J lost 1 base, V lost 4 bases, and 9 bases had no gene match. CDR1 and CDR2 from the germline V gene are LNHDA and SQIVND (reference sequence). This CDR3 contains 16 residues.

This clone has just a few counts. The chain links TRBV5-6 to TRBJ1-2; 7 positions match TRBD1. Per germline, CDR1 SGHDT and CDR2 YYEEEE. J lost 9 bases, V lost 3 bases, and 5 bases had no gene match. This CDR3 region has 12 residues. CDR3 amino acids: CASSSTGESYTF. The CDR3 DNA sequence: TGTGCCAGCAGCTCAACAGGGGAGAGCTACACCTTC.

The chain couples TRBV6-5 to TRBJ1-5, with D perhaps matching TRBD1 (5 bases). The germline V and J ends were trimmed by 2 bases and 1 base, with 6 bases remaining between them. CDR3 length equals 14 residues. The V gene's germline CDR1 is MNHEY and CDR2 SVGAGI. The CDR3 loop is CASSYAGSNQPQHF. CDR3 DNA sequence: TGTGCCAGCAGTTACGCAGGGAGCAATCAGCCCCAGCATTTT.

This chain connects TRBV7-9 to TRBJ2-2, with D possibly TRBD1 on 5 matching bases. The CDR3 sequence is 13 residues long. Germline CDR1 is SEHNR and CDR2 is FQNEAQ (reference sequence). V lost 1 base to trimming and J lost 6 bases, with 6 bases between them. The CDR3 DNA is TGTGCCAGCAGCTTAGAAGGGGCCGGGGAGCTGTTTTTT. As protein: CASSLEGAGELFF.

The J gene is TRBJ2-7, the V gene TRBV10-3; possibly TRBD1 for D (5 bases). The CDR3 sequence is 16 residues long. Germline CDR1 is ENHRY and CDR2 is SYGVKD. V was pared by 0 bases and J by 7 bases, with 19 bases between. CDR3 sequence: CAISESGAGRLLEQYF. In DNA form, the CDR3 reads TGTGCCATCAGTGAGTCGGGCGCAGGGCGGTTGTTAGAGCAGTACTTC.

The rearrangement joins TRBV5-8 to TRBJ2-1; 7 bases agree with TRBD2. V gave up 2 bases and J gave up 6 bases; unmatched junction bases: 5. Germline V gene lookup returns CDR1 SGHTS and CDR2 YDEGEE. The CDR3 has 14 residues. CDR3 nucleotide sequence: TGTGCCAGCAGCTTAGGACTAGTCAGCAATGAGCAGTTCTTC. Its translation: CASSLGLVSNEQFF.

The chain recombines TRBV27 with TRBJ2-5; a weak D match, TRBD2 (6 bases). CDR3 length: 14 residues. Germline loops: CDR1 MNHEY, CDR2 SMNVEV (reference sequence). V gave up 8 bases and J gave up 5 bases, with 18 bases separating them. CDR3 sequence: CASASTRLVETQYF. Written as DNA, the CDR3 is TGTGCCAGCGCCTCGACTAGGTTGGTGGAGACCCAGTACTTC.

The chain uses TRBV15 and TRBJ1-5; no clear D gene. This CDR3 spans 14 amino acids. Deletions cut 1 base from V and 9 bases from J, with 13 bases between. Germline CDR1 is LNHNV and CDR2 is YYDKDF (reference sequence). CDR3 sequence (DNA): TGTGCCACCAGCAGAGGGGTTGAATTGTGGCCCCAGCATTTT. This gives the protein CATSRGVELWPQHF.